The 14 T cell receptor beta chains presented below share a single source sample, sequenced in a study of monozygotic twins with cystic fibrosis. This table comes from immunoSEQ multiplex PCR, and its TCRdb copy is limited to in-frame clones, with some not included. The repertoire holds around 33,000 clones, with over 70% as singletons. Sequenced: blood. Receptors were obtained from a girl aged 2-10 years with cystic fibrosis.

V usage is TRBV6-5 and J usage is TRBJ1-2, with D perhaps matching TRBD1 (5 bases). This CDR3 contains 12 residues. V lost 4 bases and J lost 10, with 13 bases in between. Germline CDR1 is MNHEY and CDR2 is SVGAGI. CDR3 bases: TGTGCCAGCAGTTTTCAGGGAATTGACTACACCTTC. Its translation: CASSFQGIDYTF.

CDR3 nucleotides: TGCGCCACCCGAGACGGAGGCACAGATACGCAGTATTTT. It translates to CATRDGGTDTQYF. J is TRBJ2-3 and V is TRBV5-1; D is undetermined. V dropped 9 bases and J dropped 1 base, with 12 bases sitting between them. CDR1 SGHRS and CDR2 YFSETQ come from the germline V gene. The CDR3 loop spans 13 amino acids.

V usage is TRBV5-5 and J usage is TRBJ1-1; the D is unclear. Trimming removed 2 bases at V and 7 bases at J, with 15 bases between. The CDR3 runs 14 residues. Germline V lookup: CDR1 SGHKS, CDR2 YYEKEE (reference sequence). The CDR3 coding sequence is TGTGCCAGCAGCTTACAGTCTTTGGGCAATGAAGCTTTCTTT. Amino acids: CASSLQSLGNEAFF.

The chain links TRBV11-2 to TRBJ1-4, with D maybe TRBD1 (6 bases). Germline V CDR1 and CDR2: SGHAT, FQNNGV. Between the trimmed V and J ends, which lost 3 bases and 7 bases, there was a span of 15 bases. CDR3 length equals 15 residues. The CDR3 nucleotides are TGTGCCAGCAGCTTCCAGGGGTTTGATGGTGAAAAACTGTTTTTT. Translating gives CASSFQGFDGEKLFF.

The CDR3 DNA is TGTGCCAGCAGCTCGTCCGGGACAGTGATAAATCAGCCCCAGCATTTT. As protein: CASSSSGTVINQPQHF. The chain uses TRBV7-9 and TRBJ1-5; 7 nucleotides agree with TRBD1. This CDR3 has 16 amino acids. From germline, CDR1 is SEHNR and CDR2 FQNEAQ (reference sequence). Trimming took 4 bases from V and 4 from J; bases not matched to a gene: 10.

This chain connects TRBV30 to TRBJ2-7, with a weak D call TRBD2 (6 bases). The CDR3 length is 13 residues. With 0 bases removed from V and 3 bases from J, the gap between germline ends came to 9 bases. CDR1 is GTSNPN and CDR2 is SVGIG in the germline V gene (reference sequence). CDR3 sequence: CAWSVRRDYEQYF. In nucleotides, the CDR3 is TGTGCCTGGAGTGTACGGAGGGACTACGAGCAGTACTTC.

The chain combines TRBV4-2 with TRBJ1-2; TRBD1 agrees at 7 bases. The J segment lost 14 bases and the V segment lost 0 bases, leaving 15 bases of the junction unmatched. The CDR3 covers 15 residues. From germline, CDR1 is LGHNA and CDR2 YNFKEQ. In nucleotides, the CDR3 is TGTGCCAGCAGCCAAGATCGTTTGCAGGGGGAGGGAGAAACCTTC. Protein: CASSQDRLQGEGETF.

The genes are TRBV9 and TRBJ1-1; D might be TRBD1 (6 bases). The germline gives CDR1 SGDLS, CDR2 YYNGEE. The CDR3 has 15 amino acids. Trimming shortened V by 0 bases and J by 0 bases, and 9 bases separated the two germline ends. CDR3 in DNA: TGTGCCAGCAGCGTAGGGACAGTTATGAACACTGAAGCTTTCTTT. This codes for CASSVGTVMNTEAFF.

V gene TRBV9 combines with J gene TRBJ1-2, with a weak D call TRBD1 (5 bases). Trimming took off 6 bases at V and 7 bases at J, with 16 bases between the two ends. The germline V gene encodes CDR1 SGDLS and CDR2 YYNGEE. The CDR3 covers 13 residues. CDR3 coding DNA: TGTGCCAGCAACCTGGAGGGGTTGGGTGGCTACACCTTC. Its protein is CASNLEGLGGYTF.

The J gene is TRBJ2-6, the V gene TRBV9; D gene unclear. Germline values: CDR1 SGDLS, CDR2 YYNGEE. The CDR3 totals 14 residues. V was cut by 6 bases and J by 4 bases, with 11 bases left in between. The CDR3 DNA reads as TGTGCCAGCACCTCGATCGGCGGGGCCAACGTCCTGACTTTC. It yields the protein CASTSIGGANVLTF.

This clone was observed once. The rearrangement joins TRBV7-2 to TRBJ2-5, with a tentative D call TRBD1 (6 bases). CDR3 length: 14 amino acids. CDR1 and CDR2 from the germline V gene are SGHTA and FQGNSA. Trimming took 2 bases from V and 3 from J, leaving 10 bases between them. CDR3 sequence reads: CASSLSDSEETQYF. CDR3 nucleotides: TGTGCCAGCAGCTTATCGGACAGCGAAGAGACCCAGTACTTC. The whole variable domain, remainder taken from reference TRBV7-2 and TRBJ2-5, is GAGVSQSPSNKVTEKGKDVELRCDPISGHTALYWYRQSLGQGLEFLIYFQGNSAPDKSGLPSDRFSAERTGGSVSTLTIQRTQQEDSAVYLCASSLSDSEETQYFGPGTRLLVL.

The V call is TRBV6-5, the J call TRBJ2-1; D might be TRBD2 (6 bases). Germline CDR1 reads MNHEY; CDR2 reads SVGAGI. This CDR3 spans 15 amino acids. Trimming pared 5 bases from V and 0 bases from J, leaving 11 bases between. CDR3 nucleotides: TGTGCCAGCAGTCCCCTAGCGAGCTCCTACAATGAGCAGTTCTTC. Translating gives CASSPLASSYNEQFF.

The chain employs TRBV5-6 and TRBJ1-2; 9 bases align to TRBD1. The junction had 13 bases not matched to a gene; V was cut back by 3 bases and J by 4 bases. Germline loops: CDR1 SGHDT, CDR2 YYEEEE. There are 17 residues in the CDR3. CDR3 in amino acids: CASSSSWTGTGTYGYTF. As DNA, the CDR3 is TGTGCCAGCAGCTCAAGCTGGACCGGGACAGGGACCTATGGCTACACCTTC.

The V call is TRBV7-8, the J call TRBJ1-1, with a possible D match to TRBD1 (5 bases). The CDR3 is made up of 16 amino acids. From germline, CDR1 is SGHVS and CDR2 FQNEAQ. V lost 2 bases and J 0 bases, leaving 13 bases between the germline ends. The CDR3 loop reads CASSLPRWGMNTEAFF. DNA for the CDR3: TGTGCCAGCAGCTTACCTCGGTGGGGGATGAACACTGAAGCTTTCTTT.